Sequencing of this TCR beta chain was carried out in a study of cytomegalovirus exposure and HLA in healthy donors. About the study: There were 300 to 400 genotyped donors. Of these, 75% to 90% fell in the genetic ancestry cluster associated with self-reported Caucasian donors.

A remark on this clone: What it binds is unknown.

The PCR was carried out with 60 Vbeta primers and 13 Jbeta primers. The data were produced by immunoSEQ multiplex PCR, yet TCRdb's version contains in-frame clones alone and is incomplete. Among 90,000 to 110,000 clones listed, roughly four fifths were seen once. The CDR3 runs 13 residues. V lost 7 bases, J lost 4 bases, and 6 bases stayed unmatched. Looked up from germline, CDR1 is LNHDA and CDR2 is SQIVND (reference sequence). General study findings and limits: In a later analysis, the majority of CMV-associated beta chains seemingly showed HLA restriction. There were some public TCRs occurring in many donors, but most TCR sequences were rare. One variant, a missense change in DCLRE1C, was linked in a later analysis to TCR beta V- and J-gene trimming.

The source is a man aged 40-49 years in good health and CMV-seronegative. The sample consisted of PBMCs. The chain carries TRBV19 and TRBJ1-1, with 7 bases aligning to TRBD1. The DNA of the CDR3 is TGTGCCAGTAAGGGGGCTGTGGTCACTGAAGCTTTCTTT. It is translated as CASKGAVVTEAFF.